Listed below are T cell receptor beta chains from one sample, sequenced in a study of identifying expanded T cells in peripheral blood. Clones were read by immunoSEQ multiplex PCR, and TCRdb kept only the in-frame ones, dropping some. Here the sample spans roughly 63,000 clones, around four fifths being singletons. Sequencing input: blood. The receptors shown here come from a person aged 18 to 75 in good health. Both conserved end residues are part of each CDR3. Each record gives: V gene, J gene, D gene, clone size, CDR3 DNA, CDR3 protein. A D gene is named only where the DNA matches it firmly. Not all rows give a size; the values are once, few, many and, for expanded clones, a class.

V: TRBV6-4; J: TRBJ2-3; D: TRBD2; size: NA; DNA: TGTGCCAGCAGTGAGACTAGCGGCCTCACAGATACGCAGTATTTT; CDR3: CASSETSGLTDTQYF
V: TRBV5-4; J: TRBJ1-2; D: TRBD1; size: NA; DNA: TGTGCCAGCAGCCGGGGGCCGGGACAGGCTAACTATGGCTACACCTTC; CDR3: CASSRGPGQANYGYTF
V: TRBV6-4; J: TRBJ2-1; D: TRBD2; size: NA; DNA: TGTGCCAGCAGTGGGATAGCGGGGAAGTTGAATGAGCAGTTCTTC; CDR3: CASSGIAGKLNEQFF
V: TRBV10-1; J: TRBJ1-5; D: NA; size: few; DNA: TGCGCCAGCCTTACTGGCAGGGAGACGGATGAGATGGGCAATCAGCCCCAGCATTTT; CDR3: CASLTGRETDEMGNQPQHF
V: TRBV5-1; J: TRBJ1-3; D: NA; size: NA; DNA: TGCGCCAGCAGCCCGGGGGGAGCAGGTAGCTCTGGAAACACCATATATTTT; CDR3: CASSPGGAGSSGNTIYF
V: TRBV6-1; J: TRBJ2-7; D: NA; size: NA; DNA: TGTGCCAGCAGTCACGGGACGGTCTCCTACGAGCAGTACTTC; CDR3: CASSHGTVSYEQYF
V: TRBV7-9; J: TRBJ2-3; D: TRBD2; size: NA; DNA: TGTGCCAGCAGCGCTTTAGCGGGGAGTAGCACAGATACGCAGTATTTT; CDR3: CASSALAGSSTDTQYF
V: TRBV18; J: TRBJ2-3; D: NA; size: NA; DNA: TGTGCCAGCTCACTCGACAATTTAGTCGGAGCGCAGTATTTT; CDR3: CASSLDNLVGAQYF
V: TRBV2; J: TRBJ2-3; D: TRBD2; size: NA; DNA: TGTGCCAGCAGAATAGGCGGGAGGGCCGCTGATACGCAGTATTTT; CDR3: CASRIGGRAADTQYF
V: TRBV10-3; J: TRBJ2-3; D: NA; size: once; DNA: TGTGCCATCAGTGGAAACGCAGATACGCAGTATTTT; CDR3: CAISGNADTQYF
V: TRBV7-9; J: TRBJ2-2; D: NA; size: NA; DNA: TGTGCCAGCAGCTTCCGGGACTTAAACACCGGGGAGCTGTTTTTT; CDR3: CASSFRDLNTGELFF
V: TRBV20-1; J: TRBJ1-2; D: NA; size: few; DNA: TGCAGTGCTCCGACAGACTATGGCTACACCTTC; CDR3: CSAPTDYGYTF
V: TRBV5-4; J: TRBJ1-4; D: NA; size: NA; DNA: TGTGCCAGCAGCCGAGACAGCTCGGCTAATGAAAAACTGTTTTTT; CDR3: CASSRDSSANEKLFF
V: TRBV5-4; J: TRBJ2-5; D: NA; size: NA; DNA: TGTGCCAGCAGACAGGGACTTTCTCAAGAGACCCAGTACTTC; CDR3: CASRQGLSQETQYF
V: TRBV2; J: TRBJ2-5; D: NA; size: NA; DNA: TGTGCCAGCAGGGGGGGAGCGATACAAGAGACCCAGTACTTC; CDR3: CASRGGAIQETQYF
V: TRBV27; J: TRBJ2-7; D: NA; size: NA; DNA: TGTGCCAGCAGAGTAGGGGGGCCAGGGCAGTACTTC; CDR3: CASRVGGPGQYF
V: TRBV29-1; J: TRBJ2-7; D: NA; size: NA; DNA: TGCAGCGTTGGGGTTAGCTCCTACGAGCAGTACTTC; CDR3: CSVGVSSYEQYF
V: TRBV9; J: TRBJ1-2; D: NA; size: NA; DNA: TGTGCCAGCAGCGAAAGTCTCTACGGTGGCTACACCTTC; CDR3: CASSESLYGGYTF
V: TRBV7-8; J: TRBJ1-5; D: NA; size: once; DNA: TGTGCCAGCGGCAGGGGTGACAACAATCAGCCCCAGCATTTT; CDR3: CASGRGDNNQPQHF
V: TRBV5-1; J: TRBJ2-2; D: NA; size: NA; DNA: TGCGCCAGCAGAAGGACCTTAGGGAGCACCGGGGAGCTGTTTTTT; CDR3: CASRRTLGSTGELFF
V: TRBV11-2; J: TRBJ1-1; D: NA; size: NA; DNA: TGTGCCAGCAGCTTAGTTGGCTCCAATGAAGCTTTCTTT; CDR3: CASSLVGSNEAFF
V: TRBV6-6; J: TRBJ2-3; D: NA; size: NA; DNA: TGTGCCAGTTACCAGGATACGCAGTATTTT; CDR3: CASYQDTQYF
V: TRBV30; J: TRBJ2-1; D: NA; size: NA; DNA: TGTGCATGGAGGGGTGACGGAGAGCAGTTCTTC; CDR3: CAWRGDGEQFF
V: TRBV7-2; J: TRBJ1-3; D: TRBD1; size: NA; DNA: TGTGCCAGCAGCTTAGGGTCGGGACAGTCTGGAAACACCATATATTTT; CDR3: CASSLGSGQSGNTIYF
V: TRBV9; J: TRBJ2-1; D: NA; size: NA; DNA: TGTGCCAGCAGCGTAGGTAGCGAGGGAAATGAGCAGTTCTTC; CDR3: CASSVGSEGNEQFF
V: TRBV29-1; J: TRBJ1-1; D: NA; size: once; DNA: TGCAGCGTTGAGGAGGACAGCGCATTT; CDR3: CSVEEDSAF
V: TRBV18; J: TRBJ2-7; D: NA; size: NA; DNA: TGTGCCAGCTCACCATTCACTGTGGGGGAGCAGTACTTC; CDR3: CASSPFTVGEQYF
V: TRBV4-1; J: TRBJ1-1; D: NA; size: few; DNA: TGCGCCAGCAGCCAAGATCCCCAGGCGGTGGGGGAAGCTTTCTTT; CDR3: CASSQDPQAVGEAFF
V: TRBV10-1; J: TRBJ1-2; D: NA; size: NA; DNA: TGCGCCAGCAGTTTTTATCCCCTCCCAGGCCCTAACTATGGCTACACCTTC; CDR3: CASSFYPLPGPNYGYTF
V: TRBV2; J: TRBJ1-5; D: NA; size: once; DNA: TGTGCCAGCAGTCAGCTGGGGGGTACTAGCAATCAGCCCCAGCATTTT; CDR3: CASSQLGGTSNQPQHF
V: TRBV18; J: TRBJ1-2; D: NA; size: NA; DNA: TGTGCCAGCTCACCTACAGGGATTGACTATGGCTACACCTTC; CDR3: CASSPTGIDYGYTF
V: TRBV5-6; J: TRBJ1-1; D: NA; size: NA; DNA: TGTGCCAGCAGCTTCTTGGGGCGCGCTGGGAACACTGAAGCTTTCTTT; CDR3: CASSFLGRAGNTEAFF
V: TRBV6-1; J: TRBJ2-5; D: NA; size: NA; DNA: TGTGCCAGCAGTGAGGGGGGAGGGGGCGGAAAGACCCAGTACTTC; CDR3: CASSEGGGGGKTQYF
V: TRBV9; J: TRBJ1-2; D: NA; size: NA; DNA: TGTGCCAGCAGCGTAGAAGACTATGGCTACACCTTC; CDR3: CASSVEDYGYTF
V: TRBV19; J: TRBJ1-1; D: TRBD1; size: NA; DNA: TGTGCCAGTAACCACATAACCGGGACAGGGTTCGAGGCTTTCTTT; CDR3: CASNHITGTGFEAFF
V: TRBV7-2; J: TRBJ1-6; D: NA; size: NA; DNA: TGTGCCAGCAGCTCCCCCCGGGGGCAGGTCTATAATTCACCCCTCCACTTT; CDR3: CASSSPRGQVYNSPLHF
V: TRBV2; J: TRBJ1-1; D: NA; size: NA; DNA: TGTGCCAGCAGTGCCGACTGGGGGAACACTGAAGCTTTCTTT; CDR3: CASSADWGNTEAFF
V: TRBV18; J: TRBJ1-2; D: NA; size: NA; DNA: TGTGCCAGCTCACCTGATATTGGGGGGGACTATGGCTACACCTTC; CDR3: CASSPDIGGDYGYTF
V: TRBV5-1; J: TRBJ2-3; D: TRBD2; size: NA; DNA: TGCGCCAGCAGCCCAAGGGACTACTCTAGCACAGATACGCAGTATTTT; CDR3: CASSPRDYSSTDTQYF
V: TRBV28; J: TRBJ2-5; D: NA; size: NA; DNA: TGTGCCAGCAGTCCTGGTCTGGGAGTCGCGGAGACCCAGTACTTC; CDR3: CASSPGLGVAETQYF
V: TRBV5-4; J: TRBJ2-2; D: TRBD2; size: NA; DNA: TGTGCCAGCAGCGGGGGACTAGGGTCCTCCCGGGAGCTGTTTTTT; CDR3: CASSGGLGSSRELFF
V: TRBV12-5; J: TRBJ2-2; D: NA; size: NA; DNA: TGTGCTAGTGGTTTGGGGCAGGGAGGGGAGCTGTTTTTT; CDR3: CASGLGQGGELFF
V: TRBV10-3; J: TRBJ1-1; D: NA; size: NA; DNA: TGTGCCATCAGGGCAGACACCAGCCCGAACGGGGTTGAAGCTTTCTTT; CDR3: CAIRADTSPNGVEAFF
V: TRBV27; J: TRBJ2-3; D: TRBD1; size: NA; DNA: TGTGCCAGCAGCCCCCGGGGACAGGGTTTTGCGGGGGTCACAGATACGCAGTATTTT; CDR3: CASSPRGQGFAGVTDTQYF
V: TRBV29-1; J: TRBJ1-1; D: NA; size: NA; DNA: TGCAGCGTGAAGCAGGGGAACACTGAAGCTTTCTTT; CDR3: CSVKQGNTEAFF
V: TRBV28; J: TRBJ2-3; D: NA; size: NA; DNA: TGTGCCAGCAGTGTCCTCAGTACGCAGTATTTT; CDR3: CASSVLSTQYF
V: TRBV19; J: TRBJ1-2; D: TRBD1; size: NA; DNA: TGTGCCAGTAGAACCAGCCGCGGGACAGGGGGTTCTAACTATGGCTACACCTTC; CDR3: CASRTSRGTGGSNYGYTF
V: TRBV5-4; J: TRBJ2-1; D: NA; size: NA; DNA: TGTGCCAGCAGCTTGGCCCCGACGAGCCCCAATGAGCAGTTCTTC; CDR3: CASSLAPTSPNEQFF
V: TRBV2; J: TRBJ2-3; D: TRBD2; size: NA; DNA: TGTGCCAGCAGTCTGTCGGGACTAGCGGAGGTCACAGATACGCAGTATTTT; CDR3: CASSLSGLAEVTDTQYF
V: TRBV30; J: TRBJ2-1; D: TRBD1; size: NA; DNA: TGTGCCTGGGGACAGGGGAATGAGCAGTTCTTC; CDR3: CAWGQGNEQFF
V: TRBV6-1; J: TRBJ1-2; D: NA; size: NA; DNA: TGTGCCAGCGGGAACGGCTATGGCTACACCTTC; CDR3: CASGNGYGYTF
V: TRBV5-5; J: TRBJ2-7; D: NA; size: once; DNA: TGTGCCAGCAGAATGGGGACGGACTACGAGCAGTACTTC; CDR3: CASRMGTDYEQYF
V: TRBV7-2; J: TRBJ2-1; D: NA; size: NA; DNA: TGTGCCAGCAGCCAGCGGAAAAGCTCCTACAATGAGCAGTTCTTC; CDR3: CASSQRKSSYNEQFF
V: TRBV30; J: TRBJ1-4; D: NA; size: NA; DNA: TGTGCCTGGAGTGCGGCTCTTCGGGAAAAACTGTTTTTT; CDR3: CAWSAALREKLFF
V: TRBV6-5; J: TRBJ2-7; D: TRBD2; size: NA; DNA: TGTGCCAGCAGGCCGACTAGCGGAGGGGACGAGCAGTACTTC; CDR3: CASRPTSGGDEQYF
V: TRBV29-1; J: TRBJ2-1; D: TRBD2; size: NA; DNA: TGCAGCGTTGCCCTAGCGGGAGAGGATGAGCAGTTCTTC; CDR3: CSVALAGEDEQFF
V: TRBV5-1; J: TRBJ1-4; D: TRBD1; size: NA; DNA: TGCGCCAGCAGCAGGACAGGGGCGGCACCTAATGAAAAACTGTTTTTT; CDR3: CASSRTGAAPNEKLFF